What follows are 2 T cell receptor beta chains derived from one specimen sequenced in a study of Ad26.COV2.S vaccination and SARS-CoV-2 variants. Clones were read by immunoSEQ multiplex PCR, and TCRdb kept only the in-frame ones, dropping some. Of a few hundred thousand clones listed, roughly 84% are singletons. The sample's treatment: over 15 received Ad26.COV2.S at low or high dose, single or two shots; 5 received placebo; per-sample allocation not given. Sampling occurred on day 63 after the first vaccine or placebo injection. The source was peripheral blood, collected in a trial of Ad26.COV2.S vaccine versus placebo. These receptors all stem from a person between 18 and 59 years old who received the Ad26.COV2.S COVID-19 vaccine or a placebo.

This chain connects TRBV7-3 to TRBJ2-1; a possible D gene is TRBD1 (6 bases). V lost 4 bases and J 10 bases, leaving 14 bases between the germline ends. The CDR3 has 13 residues. Germline loops: CDR1 SGHTA, CDR2 FQGTGA. Here the CDR3 DNA reads TGTGCCAGCAGCTCACCCCAAGGGGGAGAGCAGTTCTTC. Its translation: CASSSPQGGEQFF.

The gene calls are TRBV6-5 and TRBJ2-1, with 8 positions matching TRBD2. The CDR3 sequence is 15 residues long. From germline, CDR1 is MNHEY and CDR2 SVGAGI. With V trimmed by 3 bases and J by 6 bases, 7 bases remained unmatched. The CDR3 bases are TGTGCCAGCAGTTATGCAGCGGGGGCTAGCAATGAGCAGTTCTTC. Translated, it gives CASSYAAGASNEQFF.